The sequence of this T cell receptor beta chain was determined in a study of regulatory T cells in long-lasting Graves disease. On the study more broadly: Newly diagnosed Graves' patients took antithyroid drugs under 3 months.

Concerning this clonotype: A far larger clone is only one base removed, so a read error is likely.

The CDR3 contains 14 residues. With iRepertoire HTBI primers and Arm-PCR of CDR3 regions, TCR beta libraries were built. TCRdb reanalysed the multiplex PCR reads using MiXCR and keeps one entry per CDR3 protein. The sample contains about 320,000 distinct CDR3 sequences, 15% to 20% of which appear only once. Time point meaning: newly diagnosed GD, antithyroid drugs for less than 3 months. Following extraction of RNA from PBMCs, that RNA was used to make the TCR library. The rearrangement links TRBV12-3 or TRBV12-4 to TRBJ2-3, with D tentatively TRBD2 (6 bases). The J call could be wrong; TRBJ2-1 is a better fit for the DNA end. This sample comprised peripheral blood mononuclear cells (PBMCs), obtained at new diagnosis, from a patient treated with antithyroid drugs. The sequence was obtained from a female donor with Graves disease. CDR3 region: CASSAPGLVKEQFF. In DNA form, the CDR3 reads TGTGCCAGCAGTGCACCGGGACTTGTGAAGGAGCAGTTCTTC.